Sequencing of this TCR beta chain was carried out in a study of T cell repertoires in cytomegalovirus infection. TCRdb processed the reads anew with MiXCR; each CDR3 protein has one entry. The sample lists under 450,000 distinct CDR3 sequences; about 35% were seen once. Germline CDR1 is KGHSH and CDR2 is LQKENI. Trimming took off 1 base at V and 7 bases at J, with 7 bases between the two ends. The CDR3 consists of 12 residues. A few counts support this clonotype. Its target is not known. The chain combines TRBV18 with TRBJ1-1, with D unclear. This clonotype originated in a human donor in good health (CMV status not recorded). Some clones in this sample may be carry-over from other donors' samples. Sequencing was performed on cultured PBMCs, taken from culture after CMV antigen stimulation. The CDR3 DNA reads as TGTGCCAGCTCACCACTCTCGGATGAAGCTTTCTTT. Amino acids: CASSPLSDEAFF.